Sequencing of this TCR beta chain was carried out in a study of OX40 agonist ivuxolimab in advanced cancers. Findings and caveats of the study: Among T cells, CD8+ cells averaged more expanded clones than CD4+ cells. Expanded peripheral T cell antigen specificity was not determined. Normalized T-cell clonal expansion was also low in a subset of nonresponders. Both blood CD4+ and CD8+ T cells showed clonal growth by week 6 at 0.1 to 3.0 mg/kg.

Clones were read by immunoSEQ multiplex PCR, and TCRdb kept only the in-frame ones, dropping some. The table shows 70,000 or so clones, with roughly 80% occurring only once. Details on this clone: Its antigen is not known.

The sample was CD4+ or CD8+ T cells sorted from blood, taken in a trial of the OX40 agonist ivuxolimab. The clonotype was recovered from an adult with an advanced solid tumor such as melanoma, head and neck, liver or kidney cancer.

The CDR3 DNA sequence: TGTGCCACCTCACAGGGGCCTAAGGGGCGCTACACCTTC. It codes for CATSQGPKGRYTF. The chain uses TRBV19 and TRBJ1-2; 7 bases align to TRBD1. With 10 bases clipped from V and 9 bases from J, the junction kept 14 bases outside the gene matches. Germline values: CDR1 LNHDA, CDR2 SQIVND (reference sequence). There are 13 residues in the CDR3.